The 31 T cell receptor beta chains listed next were all sequenced from one sample in a study of blood T cell repertoires in COVID-19. Assay: immunoSEQ multiplex PCR; the TCRdb copy retains only in-frame clones and omits some. The data show over 120,000 clones, approximately 85% seen once. The sequenced sample was peripheral blood. The receptors shown here come from a man aged 65 to 79 with acute or convalescent COVID-19.

The rearrangement links TRBV11-2 to TRBJ2-7; TRBD2 might be the D (7 bases). The CDR3 contains 15 residues. Germline CDR1 reads SGHAT; CDR2 reads FQNNGV. Trimming shortened V by 3 bases and J by 5 bases, and 17 bases separated the two germline ends. The CDR3 nucleotides are TGTGCCAGCAGCTTGTGGACAGCCCGGGGGGACGAGCAGTACTTC. Amino acids: CASSLWTARGDEQYF.

In its sample, this clone was seen once. This chain uses TRBV18 with TRBJ1-3, with D uncertain. In germline, CDR1 is KGHSH, CDR2 LQKENI. V gave up 0 bases and J gave up 0 bases, with 9 bases separating them. The CDR3 is 16 residues long. The CDR3 region is CASSPPGTSSGNTIYF. As DNA, the CDR3 is TGTGCCAGCTCACCACCGGGCACCTCCTCTGGAAACACCATATATTTT.

The chain is built from TRBV6-5 and TRBJ2-7; 9 nucleotides match TRBD1. Looked up from germline, CDR1 is MNHEY and CDR2 is SVGAGI. The V segment lost 0 bases and the J segment 3 bases; nucleotides outside the gene matches: 3. The CDR3 sequence is 15 residues long. The CDR3 region is CASSYSGGQGYEQYF. The CDR3 DNA follows: TGTGCCAGCAGTTACTCGGGGGGACAGGGCTACGAGCAGTACTTC.

This sequence joins TRBV6-4 and TRBJ1-5; 9 nucleotides match TRBD1. The CDR3 has 15 residues. Per germline, CDR1 MRHNA and CDR2 SNTAGT. J gave up 1 base and V 6 bases, and 4 bases lay outside the gene matches. CDR3 in amino acids: CASSRQGGSNQPQHF. The CDR3 coding sequence is TGTGCCAGCAGCCGACAGGGGGGCAGCAATCAGCCCCAGCATTTT.

The CDR3 sequence: CASSRSSYEQYF. The CDR3 bases are TGTGCCAGCAGTCGTAGCTCCTACGAGCAGTACTTC. V is TRBV6-2 or TRBV6-3 and J is TRBJ2-7, with D unresolved. Germline CDR1 reads MNHEY; CDR2 reads SVGEGT. The ends were cut back, 5 bases at V and 0 bases at J, with 5 bases in the middle. The CDR3 length is 12 residues.

The chain recombines TRBV28 with TRBJ1-3; no definite D call. CDR3 length equals 13 residues. Trimming cost V 3 bases and J 4 bases, with 7 bases left between them. From germline, CDR1 is MDHEN and CDR2 SYDVKM. CDR3 loop: CASSFMGGNTIYF. The CDR3 nucleotides are TGTGCCAGCAGTTTTATGGGCGGAAACACCATATATTTT.

V is TRBV5-6 and J is TRBJ2-7; 10 bases are a match to TRBD2. The J segment lost 4 bases and the V segment lost 3 bases, leaving 4 bases of the junction unmatched. From germline, CDR1 is SGHDT and CDR2 YYEEEE. The CDR3 has 14 amino acids. The CDR3 coding sequence is TGTGCCAGCAGCTCGGGACTAGCGAGATACGAGCAGTACTTC. Its protein is CASSSGLARYEQYF.

V usage is TRBV6-5 and J usage is TRBJ1-3, with D possibly matching TRBD1 (6 bases). Germline CDR1 MNHEY, CDR2 SVGAGI. The CDR3 has 16 residues. V was cut by 4 bases and J by 0 bases, with 13 bases left in between. The chain's CDR3 is CASSLQGGSSGNTIYF. The CDR3 nucleotides read TGTGCCAGCAGTTTACAGGGTGGGAGCTCTGGAAACACCATATATTTT.

The chain joins TRBV11-2 to TRBJ2-2, with 9 nucleotides matching TRBD1. J lost 3 bases, V lost 5 bases, and 7 bases had no gene match. Germline assignment: CDR1 SGHAT and CDR2 FQNNGV. The CDR3 consists of 16 residues. As DNA, the CDR3 is TGTGCCAGCAGCCAACTTACAGGGGGCTACACCGGGGAGCTGTTTTTT. This codes for CASSQLTGGYTGELFF.

The V gene is TRBV24-1, the J gene TRBJ1-2; TRBD1 matches 12 bases. CDR1 KGHDR and CDR2 SFDVKD come from the germline V gene. This CDR3 has 16 amino acids. The trim removed 3 bases at V and 7 bases at J, leaving 8 bases unmatched. The CDR3 region is CATSDAPGQGAFGYTF. The DNA of the CDR3 is TGTGCCACCAGTGATGCCCCGGGACAGGGGGCGTTTGGCTACACCTTC.

This chain joins TRBV5-8 and TRBJ1-5; 7 bases match TRBD1. Germline trimming cut 4 bases from V and 1 base from J; bases unmatched to any gene: 17. The length of the CDR3 is 19 residues. Germline V gene data show CDR1 as SGHTS and CDR2 as YDEGEE. This CDR3 reads CASSLNRGEGFGSNQPQHF. CDR3 nucleotide sequence: TGTGCCAGCAGCCTCAACAGGGGCGAGGGATTCGGGAGCAATCAGCCCCAGCATTTT.

The chain joins TRBV6-1 to TRBJ1-1; the match to TRBD1 covers 10 bases. This CDR3 has 14 amino acids. J lost 11 bases, V lost 2 bases, and 8 bases had no gene match. CDR1 and CDR2 (germline): MNHNS, SASEGT. The CDR3 is CASSENRDRGDAFF. For the CDR3, the DNA is TGTGCCAGCAGTGAAAATAGGGACAGGGGTGATGCTTTCTTT.

J is TRBJ1-2 and V is TRBV7-9; D may be TRBD1 (6 bases). With 3 bases removed from V and 7 bases from J, the gap between germline ends came to 15 bases. Germline V gives CDR1 SEHNR, CDR2 FQNEAQ (reference sequence). The CDR3 contains 14 residues. The CDR3 DNA sequence: TGTGCCAGCAGCTTCTTACCAGGGGCGCGTGGCTACACCTTC. Protein: CASSFLPGARGYTF. The variable domain in full, completed from reference TRBV7-9 and TRBJ1-2, reads DTGVSQNPRHKITKRGQNVTFRCDPISEHNRLYWYRQTLGQGPEFLTYFQNEAQLEKSRLLSDRFSAERPKGSFSTLEIQRTEQGDSAMYLCASSFLPGARGYTFGSGTRLTVV.

J is TRBJ2-7 and V is TRBV19; 9 positions agree with TRBD1. The germline V gene has CDR1 LNHDA and CDR2 SQIVND (reference sequence). Unmatched junction bases numbered 5, after V lost 3 bases and J lost 2 bases. This CDR3 is 15 amino acids long. The CDR3 loop reads CASSILTGGAYEQYF. In nucleotides, the CDR3 is TGTGCCAGTAGTATCCTGACAGGGGGTGCCTACGAGCAGTACTTC.

CDR3 bases: TGTGCCAGCAGCTTAAACGAGGATGCCACTGAAGCTTTCTTT. It codes for CASSLNEDATEAFF. The chain joins TRBV7-9 to TRBJ1-1; D is unresolved. V lost 2 bases and J 4 bases, leaving 11 bases between the germline ends. This CDR3 spans 14 amino acids. CDR1 is SEHNR and CDR2 is FQNEAQ in the germline V gene (reference sequence).

The chain uses TRBV19 and TRBJ2-5; D remains unclear. Trimming removed 8 bases from V and 2 bases from J, with 15 bases in between. From germline, CDR1 is LNHDA and CDR2 SQIVND (reference sequence). This CDR3 is 14 amino acids long. The CDR3 loop is CASSRTGLQETQYF. For the CDR3, the DNA is TGTGCCAGTTCCCGAACCGGGTTACAAGAGACCCAGTACTTC.

The V gene is TRBV3-1 (or the pseudogene TRBV3-2), the J gene TRBJ2-3; 7 nucleotides agree with TRBD1. In germline, CDR1 is LGHDT, CDR2 YNNKEL (reference sequence). This CDR3 contains 17 residues. V shed 2 bases, J shed 1 base, and the junction held 9 bases outside the gene matches. CDR3 sequence reads: CASSQRFRQGGTDTQYF. The CDR3 region has the DNA TGTGCCAGCAGCCAACGCTTCCGACAGGGCGGCACAGATACGCAGTATTTT.

This clone was seen a handful of times. This sequence joins TRBV12-3 or TRBV12-4 and TRBJ1-1, with no clear D. The length of the CDR3 is 11 residues. V shed 6 bases and J shed 3 bases, with 5 bases lying between them. The CDR3 sequence: CASSLYTEAFF. CDR3 DNA: TGTGCCAGCAGCCTCTACACTGAAGCTTTCTTT.

This clone was recorded once. The chain recombines TRBV27 with TRBJ1-3, with D possibly being TRBD1 (5 bases). The V gene's germline CDR1 is MNHEY and CDR2 SMNVEV (reference sequence). The CDR3 has 16 residues. Between the trimmed V and J ends, which lost 2 bases and 2 bases, there was a span of 13 bases. The CDR3 reads CASSLDGGSPGNTIYF. In DNA, the CDR3 is TGTGCCAGCAGTTTAGACGGGGGATCCCCTGGAAACACCATATATTTT.

The chain joins TRBV7-9 to TRBJ2-1, with 10 bases aligning to TRBD2. V trimming: 3 bases; J trimming: 5 bases; junction bases outside the gene matches: 4. Germline V gene lookup returns CDR1 SEHNR and CDR2 FQNEAQ (reference sequence). The CDR3 length is 15 residues. CDR3 nucleotide sequence: TGTGCCAGCAGCTTGAGGACTAGCGGCCACAATGAGCAGTTCTTC. Residues: CASSLRTSGHNEQFF. The full variable domain, in which reference TRBV7-9 and TRBJ2-1 provide the parts outside the CDR3, is DTGVSQNPRHKITKRGQNVTFRCDPISEHNRLYWYRQTLGQGPEFLTYFQNEAQLEKSRLLSDRFSAERPKGSFSTLEIQRTEQGDSAMYLCASSLRTSGHNEQFFGPGTRLTVL.

The CDR3 here is CASTGLSSTDTQYF. The CDR3 bases are TGTGCCAGTACCGGACTTTCTAGCACAGATACGCAGTATTTT. This chain links TRBV19 with TRBJ2-3, with a tentative D call TRBD2 (5 bases). This CDR3 is 14 amino acids long. Germline V CDR1 and CDR2: LNHDA, SQIVND (reference sequence). Between the trimmed V and J ends, which lost 7 bases and 0 bases, there was a span of 11 bases. The full variable domain, with the rest looked up from reference TRBV19 and TRBJ2-3, is DGGITQSPKYLFRKEGQNVTLSCEQNLNHDAMYWYRQDPGQGLRLIYYSQIVNDFQKGDIAEGYSVSREKKESFPLTVTSAQKNPTAFYLCASTGLSSTDTQYFGPGTRLTVL.

V and J are TRBV7-2 and TRBJ2-1; a weak D match, TRBD1 (5 bases). The ends were cut back, 2 bases at V and 0 bases at J, with 8 bases in the middle. The germline V gene encodes CDR1 SGHTA and CDR2 FQGNSA. The CDR3 runs 15 residues. CDR3 sequence: CASSLKGLSYNEQFF. CDR3 DNA: TGTGCCAGCAGCTTAAAGGGGCTCTCCTACAATGAGCAGTTCTTC.

This clone was detected only once. The chain has TRBV5-1 and TRBJ2-7, with TRBD1 identical over 10 bases. The CDR3 extends over 16 amino acids. V dropped 4 bases and J dropped 6; count of bases not matched to a gene: 13. CDR1 SGHRS and CDR2 YFSETQ come from the germline V gene. The CDR3 is CASSGRSRDRGSEQYF. The CDR3 nucleotides are TGCGCCAGCAGCGGAAGATCCCGGGACAGGGGTAGCGAGCAGTACTTC.

The chain joins TRBV9 to TRBJ2-7, with a tentative D call TRBD2 (6 bases). Germline V lookup: CDR1 SGDLS, CDR2 YYNGEE. The CDR3 covers 13 residues. The ends were cut back, 2 bases at V and 6 bases at J, with 12 bases in the middle. The CDR3 DNA sequence: TGTGCCAGCAGCGTGGAGCGGGTTTCCGAGCAGTACTTC. Protein sequence: CASSVERVSEQYF.

This clone was found a few times. Here the CDR3 reads CASSMDQGGSPLHF. The CDR3 DNA reads as TGTGCCAGCAGTATGGACCAAGGGGGTTCACCCCTCCACTTT. The chain joins TRBV28 to TRBJ1-6, with a weak D call TRBD1 (6 bases). Germline V lookup: CDR1 MDHEN, CDR2 SYDVKM. The CDR3 is made up of 14 amino acids. Trimming took 5 bases from V and 9 from J, leaving 14 bases between them. Full variable domain (rest looked up from reference TRBV28 and TRBJ1-6): DVKVTQSSRYLVKRTGEKVFLECVQDMDHENMFWYRQDPGLGLRLIYFSYDVKMKEKGDIPEGYSVSREKKERFSLILESASTNQTSMYLCASSMDQGGSPLHFGNGTRLTVT.

This clone came up a few times. The chain employs TRBV15 and TRBJ2-1, with TRBD2 identical over 16 bases. The CDR3 runs 19 residues. Looked up from germline, CDR1 is LNHNV and CDR2 is YYDKDF (reference sequence). V trimming: 4 bases; J trimming: 1 base; junction bases outside the gene matches: 7. For the CDR3, the DNA is TGTGCCACCAGCACCTCGGGACTAGCGGGAGGGCCTTCCTACAATGAGCAGTTCTTC. This sequence encodes CATSTSGLAGGPSYNEQFF.

The chain has TRBV7-6 and TRBJ1-1; D is uncertain. The V end lost 3 bases, the J end lost 2 bases, and 13 bases lay between the germline ends. Germline assignment: CDR1 SGHVS and CDR2 FNYEAQ. There are 15 residues in the CDR3. This CDR3 is CASSFSGEGNTEAFF. CDR3 sequence (DNA): TGTGCCAGCAGCTTCTCGGGAGAGGGAAACACTGAAGCTTTCTTT.

This sequence joins TRBV6-5 and TRBJ1-1, with 7 bases matching TRBD1. There are 14 residues in the CDR3. CDR1 MNHEY and CDR2 SVGAGI come from the germline V gene. V was clipped by 6 bases and J by 2 bases; unmatched bases: 6. The CDR3 region is CASRAGQTNTEAFF. The DNA for the CDR3 is TGTGCCAGCAGGGCGGGACAGACAAACACTGAAGCTTTCTTT.

The CDR3: CASSVIYQETQYF. Here the CDR3 DNA reads TGCGCCAGCAGCGTTATTTACCAAGAGACCCAGTACTTC. J is TRBJ2-5 and V is TRBV4-1; D ambiguous. The length of the CDR3 is 13 residues. The ends were cut back, 5 bases at V and 0 bases at J, with 7 bases in the middle. Per germline, CDR1 MGHRA and CDR2 YSYEKL.

The chain links TRBV4-1 to TRBJ1-2; D remains unclear. V lost 0 bases and J 4 bases, leaving 15 bases between the germline ends. This CDR3 region has 16 residues. Germline values: CDR1 MGHRA, CDR2 YSYEKL. The CDR3 DNA sequence: TGCGCCAGCAGCCAAGATCGGGGTGATACTCCCTATGGCTACACCTTC. It translates to CASSQDRGDTPYGYTF.

This rearrangement joins TRBV18 to TRBJ1-1; D is perhaps TRBD1 (6 bases). Trimming took 1 base from V and 4 from J, leaving 13 bases between them. From germline, CDR1 is KGHSH and CDR2 LQKENI. CDR3 length: 15 residues. CDR3 coding DNA: TGTGCCAGCTCACCACTGCACAGGGCGGGCACTGAAGCTTTCTTT. This sequence encodes CASSPLHRAGTEAFF.